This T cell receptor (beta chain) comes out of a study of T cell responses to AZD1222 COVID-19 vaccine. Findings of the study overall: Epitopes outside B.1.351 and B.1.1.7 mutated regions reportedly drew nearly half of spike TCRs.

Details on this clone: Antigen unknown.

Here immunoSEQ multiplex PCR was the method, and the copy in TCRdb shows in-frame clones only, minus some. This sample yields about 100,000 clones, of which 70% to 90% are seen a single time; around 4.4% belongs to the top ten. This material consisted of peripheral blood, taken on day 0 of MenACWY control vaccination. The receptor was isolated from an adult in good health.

The CDR3 DNA reads as TGCAGCGTTGAAAAGGGACCCCCCTACGAGCAGTACTTC. Its protein is CSVEKGPPYEQYF. This chain uses TRBV29-1 with TRBJ2-7; D tentatively fits TRBD1 or TRBD2 (5 bases each). The CDR3 extends over 13 amino acids. V lost 2 bases to trimming and J lost 2 bases, with 10 bases between them. Per germline, CDR1 SQVTM and CDR2 ANQGSEA.